The 2 T cell receptor beta chains presented below share a single source sample, sequenced in a study of blood T cell repertoires in COVID-19. The data were produced by immunoSEQ multiplex PCR, yet TCRdb's version contains in-frame clones alone and is incomplete. The sample contains about 300,000 clones, 80% to 90% of which appear only once. What was sequenced was PBMCs or T cells enriched from blood (not recorded which). The receptors here all came from a man between 25 and 39 years old who had recovered from COVID-19.

This sequence joins TRBV7-9 and TRBJ1-5; TRBD1 might be the D (5 bases). Per the germline V gene, CDR1 is SEHNR and CDR2 is FQNEAQ (reference sequence). CDR3 length equals 15 residues. The ends were cut back, 2 bases at V and 7 bases at J, with 15 bases in the middle. CDR3 DNA: TGTGCCAGCAGCTTATCCTCGGGGCGGGGGCAGCCCCAGCATTTT. As protein: CASSLSSGRGQPQHF.

The chain recombines TRBV5-1 with TRBJ1-6; TRBD1 agrees at 9 bases. V shed 0 bases, J shed 9 bases, and the junction held 1 base outside the gene matches. This CDR3 has 14 amino acids. The V gene's germline CDR1 is SGHRS and CDR2 YFSETQ. Here the CDR3 DNA reads TGCGCCAGCAGCTTGGGGACAGGGGTTTCACCCCTCCACTTT. This encodes CASSLGTGVSPLHF.